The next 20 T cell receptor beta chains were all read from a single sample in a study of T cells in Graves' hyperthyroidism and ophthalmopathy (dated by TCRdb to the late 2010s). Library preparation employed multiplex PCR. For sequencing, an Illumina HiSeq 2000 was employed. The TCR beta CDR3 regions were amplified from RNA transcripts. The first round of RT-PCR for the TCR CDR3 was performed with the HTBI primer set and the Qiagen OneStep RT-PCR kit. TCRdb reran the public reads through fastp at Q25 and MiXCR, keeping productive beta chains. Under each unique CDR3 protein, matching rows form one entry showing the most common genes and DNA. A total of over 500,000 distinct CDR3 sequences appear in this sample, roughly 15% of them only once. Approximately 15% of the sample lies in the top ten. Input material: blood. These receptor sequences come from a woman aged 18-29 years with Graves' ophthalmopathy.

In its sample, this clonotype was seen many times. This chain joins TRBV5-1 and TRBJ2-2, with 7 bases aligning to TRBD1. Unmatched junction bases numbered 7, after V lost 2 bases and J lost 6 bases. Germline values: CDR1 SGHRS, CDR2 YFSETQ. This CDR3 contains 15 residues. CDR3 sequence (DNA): TGCGCCAGCAGCTTACCGACAGGGATGGCCGGGGAGCTGTTTTTT. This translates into CASSLPTGMAGELFF. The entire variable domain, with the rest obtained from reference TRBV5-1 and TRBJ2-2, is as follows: KAGVTQTPRYLIKTRGQQVTLSCSPISGHRSVSWYQQTPGQGLQFLFEYFSETQRNKGNFPGRFSGRQFSNSRSEMNVSTLELGDSALYLCASSLPTGMAGELFFGEGSRLTVL.

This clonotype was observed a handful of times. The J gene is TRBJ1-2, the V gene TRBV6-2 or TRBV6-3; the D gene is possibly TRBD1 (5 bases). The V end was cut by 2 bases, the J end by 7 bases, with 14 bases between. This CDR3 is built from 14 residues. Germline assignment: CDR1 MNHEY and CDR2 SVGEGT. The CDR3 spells CASSYGATSGGYTF. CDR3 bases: TGTGCCAGCAGTTACGGGGCGACGAGTGGTGGCTACACCTTC.

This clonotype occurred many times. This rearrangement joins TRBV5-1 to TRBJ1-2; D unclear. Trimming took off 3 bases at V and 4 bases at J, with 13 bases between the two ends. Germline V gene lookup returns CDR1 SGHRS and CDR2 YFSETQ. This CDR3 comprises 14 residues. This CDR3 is CASSSGENSYGYTF. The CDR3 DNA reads TGCGCCAGCAGCTCGGGCGAAAATAGCTATGGCTACACCTTC.

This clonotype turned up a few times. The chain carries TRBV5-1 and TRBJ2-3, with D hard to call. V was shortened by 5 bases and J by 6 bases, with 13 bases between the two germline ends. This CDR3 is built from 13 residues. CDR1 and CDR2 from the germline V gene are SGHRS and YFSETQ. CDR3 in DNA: TGCGCCAGCAGATCCATCCTATCTGATACGCAGTATTTT. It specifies CASRSILSDTQYF.

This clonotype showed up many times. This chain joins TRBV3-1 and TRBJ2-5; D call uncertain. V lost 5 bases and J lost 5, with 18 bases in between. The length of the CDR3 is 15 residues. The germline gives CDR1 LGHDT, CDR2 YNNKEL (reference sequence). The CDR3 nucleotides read TGTGCCAGCAGCTACAGCGCGAGTCCTCAGGAGACCCAGTACTTC. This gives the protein CASSYSASPQETQYF.

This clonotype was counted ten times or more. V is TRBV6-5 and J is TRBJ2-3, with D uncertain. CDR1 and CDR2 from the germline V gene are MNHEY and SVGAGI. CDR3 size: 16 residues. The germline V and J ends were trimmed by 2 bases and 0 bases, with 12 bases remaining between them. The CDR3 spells CASSYNRGASTDTQYF. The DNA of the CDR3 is TGTGCCAGCAGTTACAATCGCGGAGCTAGCACAGATACGCAGTATTTT.

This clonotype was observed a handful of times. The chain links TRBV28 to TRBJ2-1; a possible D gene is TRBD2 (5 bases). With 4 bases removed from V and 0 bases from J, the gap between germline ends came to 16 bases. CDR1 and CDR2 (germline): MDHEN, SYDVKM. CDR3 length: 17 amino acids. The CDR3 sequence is CASSSPPGESSYNEQFF. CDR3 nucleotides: TGTGCCAGCAGTTCTCCTCCCGGGGAAAGCTCCTACAATGAGCAGTTCTTC.

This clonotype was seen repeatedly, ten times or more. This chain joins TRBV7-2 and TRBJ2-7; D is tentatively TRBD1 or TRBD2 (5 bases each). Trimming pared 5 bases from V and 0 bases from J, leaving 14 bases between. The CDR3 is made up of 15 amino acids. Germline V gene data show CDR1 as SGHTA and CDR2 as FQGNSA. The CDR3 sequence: CASSPGPPSSYEQYF. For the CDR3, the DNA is TGTGCCAGCAGCCCGGGACCGCCGAGCTCCTACGAGCAGTACTTC.

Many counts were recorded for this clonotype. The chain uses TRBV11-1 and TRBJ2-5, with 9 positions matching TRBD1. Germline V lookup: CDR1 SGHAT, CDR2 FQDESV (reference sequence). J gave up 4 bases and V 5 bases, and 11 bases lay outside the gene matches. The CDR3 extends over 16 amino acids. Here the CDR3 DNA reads TGTGCCAGCAGCCTTCAACAGGGGGCTACAACAGAGACCCAGTACTTC. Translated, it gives CASSLQQGATTETQYF. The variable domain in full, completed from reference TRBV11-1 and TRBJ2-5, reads EAEVAQSPRYKITEKSQAVAFWCDPISGHATLYWYRQILGQGPELLVQFQDESVVDDSQLPKDRFSAERLKGVDSTLKIQPAELGDSAMYLCASSLQQGATTETQYFGPGTRLLVL.

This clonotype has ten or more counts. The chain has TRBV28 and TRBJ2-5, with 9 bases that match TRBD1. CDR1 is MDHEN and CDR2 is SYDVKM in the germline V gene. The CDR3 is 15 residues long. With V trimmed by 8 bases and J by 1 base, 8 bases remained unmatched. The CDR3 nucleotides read TGTGCCAGCGGGACAGGGAGGCAGGGCCAAGAGACCCAGTACTTC. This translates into CASGTGRQGQETQYF.

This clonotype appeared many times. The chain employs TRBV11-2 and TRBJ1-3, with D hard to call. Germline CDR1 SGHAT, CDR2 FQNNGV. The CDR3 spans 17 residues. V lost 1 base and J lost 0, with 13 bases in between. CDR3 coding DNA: TGTGCCAGCAGCTTAGGATATCGGATCAGCTCTGGAAACACCATATATTTT. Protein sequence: CASSLGYRISSGNTIYF.

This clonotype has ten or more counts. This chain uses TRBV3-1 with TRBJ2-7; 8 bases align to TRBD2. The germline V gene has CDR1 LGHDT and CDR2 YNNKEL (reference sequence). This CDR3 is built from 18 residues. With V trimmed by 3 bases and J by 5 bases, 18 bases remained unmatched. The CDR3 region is CASSHLLHFGGRINEQYF. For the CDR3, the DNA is TGTGCCAGCAGCCACCTCCTTCACTTCGGCGGGAGGATCAACGAGCAGTACTTC.

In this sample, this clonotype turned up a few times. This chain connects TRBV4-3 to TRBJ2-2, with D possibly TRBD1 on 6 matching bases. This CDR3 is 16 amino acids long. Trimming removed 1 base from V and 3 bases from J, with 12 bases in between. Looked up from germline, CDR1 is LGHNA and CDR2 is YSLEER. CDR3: CASSQGWGPDTGELFF. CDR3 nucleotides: TGCGCCAGCAGCCAAGGCTGGGGGCCAGACACCGGGGAGCTGTTTTTT.

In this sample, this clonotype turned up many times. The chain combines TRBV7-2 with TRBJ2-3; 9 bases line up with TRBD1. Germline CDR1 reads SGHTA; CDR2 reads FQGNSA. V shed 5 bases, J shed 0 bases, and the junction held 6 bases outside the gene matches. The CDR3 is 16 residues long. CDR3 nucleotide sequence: TGTGCCAGCAGCGTCAGGGACAGGGCTAGCACAGATACGCAGTATTTT. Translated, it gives CASSVRDRASTDTQYF.

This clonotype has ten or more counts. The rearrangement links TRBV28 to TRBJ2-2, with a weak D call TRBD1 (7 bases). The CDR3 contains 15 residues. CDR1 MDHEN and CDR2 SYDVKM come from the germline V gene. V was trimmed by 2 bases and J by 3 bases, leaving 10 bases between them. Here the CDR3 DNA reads TGTGCCAGCAGTTTAGGAGGGACAGACACCGGGGAGCTGTTTTTT. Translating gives CASSLGGTDTGELFF.

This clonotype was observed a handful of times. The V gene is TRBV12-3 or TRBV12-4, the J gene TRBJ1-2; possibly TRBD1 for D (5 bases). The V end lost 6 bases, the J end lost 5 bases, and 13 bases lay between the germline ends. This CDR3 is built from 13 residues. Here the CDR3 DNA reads TGTGCCAGCAGGTCTGATCAGGGTTATGGCTACACCTTC. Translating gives CASRSDQGYGYTF.

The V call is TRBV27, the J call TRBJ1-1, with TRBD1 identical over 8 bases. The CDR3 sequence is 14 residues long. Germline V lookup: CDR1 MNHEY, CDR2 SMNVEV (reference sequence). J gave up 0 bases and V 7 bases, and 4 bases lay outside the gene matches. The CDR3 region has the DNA TGTGCCAGCAAGTTGACAGGGGTGAACACTGAAGCTTTCTTT. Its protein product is CASKLTGVNTEAFF.

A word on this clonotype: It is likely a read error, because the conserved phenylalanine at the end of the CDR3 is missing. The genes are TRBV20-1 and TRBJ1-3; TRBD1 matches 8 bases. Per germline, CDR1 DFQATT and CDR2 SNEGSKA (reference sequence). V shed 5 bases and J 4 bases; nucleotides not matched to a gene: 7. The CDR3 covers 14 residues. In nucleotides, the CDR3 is TGCAGTGCTCTTGGACAGGGAGGCGGAAACACCATATATCTT. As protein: CSALGQGGGNTIYL.

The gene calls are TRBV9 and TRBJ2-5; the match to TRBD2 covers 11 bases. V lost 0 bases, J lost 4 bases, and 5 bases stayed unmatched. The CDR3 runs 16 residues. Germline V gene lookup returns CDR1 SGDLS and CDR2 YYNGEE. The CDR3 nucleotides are TGTGCCAGCAGCGTAGGGCCAGGGACTAGCGGAGAGACCCAGTACTTC. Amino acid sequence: CASSVGPGTSGETQYF.

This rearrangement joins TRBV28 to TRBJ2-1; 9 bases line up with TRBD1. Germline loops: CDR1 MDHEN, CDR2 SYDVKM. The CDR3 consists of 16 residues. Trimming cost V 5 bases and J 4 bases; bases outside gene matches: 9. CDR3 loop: CASSPNSGQGYNEQFF. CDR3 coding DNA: TGTGCCAGCAGTCCCAACTCAGGACAGGGGTACAATGAGCAGTTCTTC.